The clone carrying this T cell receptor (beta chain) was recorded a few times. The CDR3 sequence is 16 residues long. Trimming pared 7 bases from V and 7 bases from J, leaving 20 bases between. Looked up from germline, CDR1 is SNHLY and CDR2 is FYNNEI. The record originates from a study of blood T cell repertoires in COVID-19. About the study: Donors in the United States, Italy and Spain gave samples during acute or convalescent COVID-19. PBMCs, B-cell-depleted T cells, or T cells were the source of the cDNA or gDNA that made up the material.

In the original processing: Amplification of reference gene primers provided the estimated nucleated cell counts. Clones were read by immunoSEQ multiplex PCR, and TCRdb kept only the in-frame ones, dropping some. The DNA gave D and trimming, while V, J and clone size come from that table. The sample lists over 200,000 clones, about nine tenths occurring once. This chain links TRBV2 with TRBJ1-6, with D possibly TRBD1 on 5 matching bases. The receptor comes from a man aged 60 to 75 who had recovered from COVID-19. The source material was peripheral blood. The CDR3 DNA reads TGTGCCAGCATAGGGAGGCGGGGCGTTGGGAATTCACCCCTCCACTTT. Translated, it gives CASIGRRGVGNSPLHF.